A single sample gave rise to the 29 T cell receptor beta chains below, sequenced in a study of vaccination and CD4 T cells after COVID-19 (dated by TCRdb to the early 2020s). Library prep was done by PCR. The sample was run on an Illumina iSeq 100. TCR sequencing of DNA from cultured CD4+ T cells used the Oncomine TCR Beta short-read assay at the Johns Hopkins FTIC core. TCRdb reanalyzed the raw reads on its own, using fastp at Q25 for trimming and MiXCR for clone calling, and kept in-frame beta chains. For every CDR3 protein sequence, its rows merge into one entry that carries the most common genes and DNA. A total of 11,000 or so distinct CDR3 sequences appear in this sample, roughly 45% of them only once. The top ten clones comprise about 6.8% of the sample. What the treatment or condition label conveys for this sample: roughly ten-day PBMC culture with coronavirus spike peptide pools or control peptides (ViraFEST assay).

For these TCRs, the target antigens are not known. The source material was CD4+ T cells from blood, cultured in vitro. These receptors came from a human donor who had recovered from COVID-19.

This clonotype came up a few times. The V call is TRBV27, the J call TRBJ1-1; the D gene is possibly TRBD1 (6 bases). Looked up from germline, CDR1 is MNHEY and CDR2 is SMNVEV (reference sequence). This CDR3 has 16 amino acids. V dropped 2 bases and J dropped 5 bases, with 18 bases sitting between them. CDR3 DNA sequence: TGTGCCAGCAGTTTACGGGGACACGCGAGGGATACTGAAGCTTTCTTT. It specifies CASSLRGHARDTEAFF.

This rearrangement joins TRBV7-2 to TRBJ2-5; D call uncertain. CDR1 is SGHTA, CDR2 FQGNSA, per germline. V was shortened by 2 bases and J by 9 bases, with 16 bases between the two germline ends. The CDR3 totals 14 residues. Written as DNA, the CDR3 is TGTGCCAGCAGCTTAACCCCCCCCCTTTTGGCCCAGTACTTC. This codes for CASSLTPPLLAQYF.

This clonotype was observed a few times. The V call is TRBV30, the J call TRBJ2-2; TRBD2 agrees at 12 bases. The V gene's germline CDR1 is GTSNPN and CDR2 SVGIG (reference sequence). CDR3 length: 17 residues. V lost 1 base, J lost 0 bases, and 3 bases stayed unmatched. CDR3 amino acids: CAWSGLAGASNTGELFF. The CDR3 nucleotides read TGTGCCTGGAGTGGACTAGCGGGAGCCTCGAACACCGGGGAGCTGTTTTTT. Complete variable domain (other parts from reference TRBV30 and TRBJ2-2): SQTIHQWPATLVQPVGSPLSLECTVEGTSNPNLYWYRQAAGRGLQLLFYSVGIGQISSEVPQNLSASRPQDRQFILSSKKLLLSDSGFYLCAWSGLAGASNTGELFFGEGSRLTVL.

Only a few counts were recorded for this clonotype. The rearrangement joins TRBV7-2 to TRBJ1-1; possibly TRBD1 for D (6 bases). From germline, CDR1 is SGHTA and CDR2 FQGNSA. Trimming left V 2 bases short and J 7 bases short, with 23 bases between. The CDR3 sequence is 17 residues long. In DNA form, the CDR3 reads TGTGCCAGCAGCTTATCCCCCCCAGGCCACGAACAGGGTGAAGCTTTCTTT. Protein: CASSLSPPGHEQGEAFF.

The chain is built from TRBV7-8 and TRBJ2-6; no clear D gene. This CDR3 has 16 amino acids. Germline lookup yields CDR1 SGHVS and CDR2 FQNEAQ. Trimming shortened V by 1 base and J by 2 bases, and 9 bases separated the two germline ends. CDR3 protein: CASSLVTGTGANVLTF. In DNA, the CDR3 is TGTGCCAGCAGCTTAGTAACGGGTACTGGGGCCAACGTCCTGACTTTC. The variable domain in full, with the rest retrieved from reference TRBV7-8 and TRBJ2-6, is GAGVSQSPRYKVAKRGQDVALRCDPISGHVSLFWYQQALGQGPEFLTYFQNEAQLDKSGLPSDRFFAERPEGSVSTLKIQRTQQEDSAVYLCASSLVTGTGANVLTFGAGSRLTVL.

In this sample, this clonotype turned up a few times. Mismatch with germline at one junction end may stem from a read error. The genes are TRBV6-5 and TRBJ1-1; D may be TRBD1 (6 bases). There are 12 residues in the CDR3. The germline CDR1 and CDR2 sequences are MNHEY and SVGAGI. This chain's CDR3 is CASSYGDTEAFF. For the CDR3, the DNA is TGTGCCAGCAGTTACGGGGACACAGAAGCTTTCTTT.

The chain links TRBV28 to TRBJ1-1; D unresolved. The V gene lost 7 bases and the J gene lost 6 bases, with 15 bases spanning the gap. The length of the CDR3 is 13 residues. Germline values: CDR1 MDHEN, CDR2 SYDVKM. The CDR3 nucleotides read TGTGCCAGCAACGACGGGCGAGTCGCTGAAGCTTTCTTT. Its translation is CASNDGRVAEAFF.

V gene TRBV27 combines with J gene TRBJ2-3; D is uncertain. CDR1 and CDR2 (germline): MNHEY, SMNVEV (reference sequence). V lost 1 base to trimming and J lost 0 bases, with 11 bases between them. The CDR3 spans 16 residues. The CDR3 DNA is TGTGCCAGCAGTTTATATAGCCCCTCTAGCACAGATACGCAGTATTTT. Its translation: CASSLYSPSSTDTQYF.

The V call is TRBV25-1, the J call TRBJ2-3; tentatively, D is TRBD1 (7 bases). Germline CDR1 and CDR2: MGHDK and SYGVNS. The CDR3 is made up of 16 amino acids. Between the trimmed V and J ends, which lost 2 bases and 5 bases, there was a span of 17 bases. The CDR3 loop is CASSEPGRQGGDTQYF. The CDR3 DNA follows: TGTGCCAGCAGTGAACCGGGGAGACAGGGAGGAGATACGCAGTATTTT.

Notes on this clonotype: Sequence at one end of the junction differs from germline and may be a read error. CDR3: CASRGTGLNRPQHF. CDR3 sequence (DNA): TGTGCCAGCAGGGGGACAGGCCTCAATCGGCCCCAGCATTTT. The chain couples TRBV2 to TRBJ1-5; 8 bases match TRBD1. CDR1 SNHLY and CDR2 FYNNEI come from the germline V gene. The CDR3 sequence is 14 residues long.

V gene TRBV28 combines with J gene TRBJ1-2; D remains ambiguous. The CDR3 is 15 amino acids. With 5 bases removed from V and 2 bases from J, the gap between germline ends came to 15 bases. Per the germline V gene, CDR1 is MDHEN and CDR2 is SYDVKM. For the CDR3, the DNA is TGTGCCAGCAGTCCACCTCCGGGCCTAAACTATGGCTACACCTTC. It specifies CASSPPPGLNYGYTF.

Only one count was recorded for this clonotype. This chain uses TRBV6-5 with TRBJ1-1; D uncertain. This CDR3 region has 15 residues. Germline lookup yields CDR1 MNHEY and CDR2 SVGAGI. V shed 4 bases and J shed 8 bases, with 20 bases lying between them. The CDR3 region is CASSFKPTRPREAFF. DNA for the CDR3: TGTGCCAGCAGTTTCAAGCCGACAAGGCCCAGGGAAGCTTTCTTT.

The chain is built from TRBV19 and TRBJ2-3; D might be TRBD1 or TRBD2, each matching 5 bases. CDR1 and CDR2 (germline): LNHDA, SQIVND (reference sequence). V was clipped by 8 bases and J by 11 bases, with 23 bases between them. The CDR3 runs to 14 residues. CDR3 nucleotides: TGTGCCAGTTCCCCATCGCCCAGGGTTGAGGGGCAGTATTTT. This codes for CASSPSPRVEGQYF.

Only a few counts were recorded for this clonotype. This chain's CDR3 is CASSQESRPNYGYTF. In DNA form, the CDR3 reads TGTGCCAGCAGCCAAGAGTCCAGGCCAAACTATGGCTACACCTTC. The V and J genes are TRBV14 and TRBJ1-2; D not resolved. CDR3 length: 15 amino acids. Germline-derived CDR1 and CDR2 are SGHDN and FVKESK. Trimming removed 0 bases from V and 2 bases from J, with 10 bases in between.

This clonotype was seen more than once but under ten times. The chain employs TRBV2 and TRBJ2-5, with 8 bases matching TRBD1. The CDR3 loop spans 12 amino acids. With V trimmed by 8 bases and J by 10 bases, 9 bases remained unmatched. The germline gives CDR1 SNHLY, CDR2 FYNNEI. In DNA, the CDR3 is TGTGCCAGCGGCGGACAGGGCGGGGACCAGTACTTC. Its protein product is CASGGQGGDQYF.

V gene TRBV27 combines with J gene TRBJ2-1; 7 nucleotides match TRBD2. The CDR3 covers 16 residues. Germline loops: CDR1 MNHEY, CDR2 SMNVEV (reference sequence). V was pared by 5 bases and J by 5 bases, with 12 bases of the junction left unmatched. The CDR3 DNA follows: TGTGCCAGCAGTCCCCAAGGGAGGGGACTTAACAATGAGCAGTTCTTC. It translates to CASSPQGRGLNNEQFF.

The CDR3 spells CASSMGVQTTQYF. CDR3 coding DNA: TGTGCCAGTAGTATGGGAGTTCAGACTACGCAGTATTTT. The chain combines TRBV19 with TRBJ2-3; tentatively, D is TRBD2 (5 bases). Germline CDR1 LNHDA, CDR2 SQIVND (reference sequence). This CDR3 contains 13 residues. V was clipped by 3 bases and J by 8 bases, with 12 bases between them.

The chain has TRBV12-3 or TRBV12-4 and TRBJ2-1; D gene uncertain. The CDR3 is made up of 13 amino acids. V lost 3 bases to trimming and J lost 5 bases, with 8 bases between them. The CDR3 protein is CASSFGENNEQFF. CDR3 coding DNA: TGTGCCAGCAGTTTCGGAGAGAACAATGAGCAGTTCTTC.

This clonotype was seen a handful of times. The V call is TRBV19, the J call TRBJ1-1; 7 positions agree with TRBD1. Per germline, CDR1 LNHDA and CDR2 SQIVND (reference sequence). The CDR3 runs to 14 residues. Trimming cost V 4 bases and J 5 bases; bases outside gene matches: 7. The CDR3, as DNA: TGTGCCAGTAGTACGAACAGGGGTCGGACTGAAGCTTTCTTT. Encoded protein: CASSTNRGRTEAFF.

This clonotype was seen more than once but under ten times. The V gene is TRBV20-1, the J gene TRBJ1-1; TRBD1 matches 8 bases. Germline V gene lookup returns CDR1 DFQATT and CDR2 SNEGSKA (reference sequence). This CDR3 region has 15 residues. With V trimmed by 0 bases and J by 4 bases, 7 bases remained unmatched. CDR3 amino acids: CSARDGRTGFTEAFF. The CDR3 nucleotides read TGCAGTGCTAGAGATGGTAGGACAGGGTTCACTGAAGCTTTCTTT.

This clonotype was seen a few times. V usage is TRBV7-9 and J usage is TRBJ2-5; D is uncertain. V was trimmed by 0 bases and J by 5 bases, leaving 1 base between them. Germline assignment: CDR1 SEHNR and CDR2 FQNEAQ (reference sequence). The CDR3 contains 11 residues. CDR3 nucleotide sequence: TGTGCCAGCAGCTTAGCGGAGACCCAGTACTTC. It specifies CASSLAETQYF.

The chain carries TRBV3-1 and TRBJ1-2; unclear D gene. Trimming left V 0 bases short and J 4 bases short, with 9 bases between. The CDR3 loop spans 14 amino acids. CDR1 and CDR2 (germline): LGHDT, YNNKEL (reference sequence). CDR3: CASSQELRSYGYTF. CDR3 nucleotide sequence: TGTGCCAGCAGCCAAGAGTTACGGTCCTATGGCTACACCTTC.

This chain joins TRBV6-1 and TRBJ2-5; the match to TRBD1 covers 7 bases. CDR3 length: 12 amino acids. Unmatched junction bases numbered 2, after V lost 6 bases and J lost 4 bases. CDR1 is MNHNS, CDR2 SASEGT, per germline. This chain's CDR3 is CASSDRVETQYF. CDR3 nucleotide sequence: TGTGCCAGCAGCGACAGGGTAGAGACCCAGTACTTC.

The rearrangement links TRBV7-9 to TRBJ2-1; no firm D call. CDR3 length equals 17 residues. The ends were cut back, 5 bases at V and 0 bases at J, with 17 bases in the middle. Germline V CDR1 and CDR2: SEHNR, FQNEAQ (reference sequence). In DNA form, the CDR3 reads TGTGCCAGCAGCCCCTCGCCTCGTGCGAGCTCCTACAATGAGCAGTTCTTC. Its translation: CASSPSPRASSYNEQFF.

This clonotype has more than one count but fewer than ten. This rearrangement joins TRBV20-1 to TRBJ1-5, with D unclear. Germline CDR1 is DFQATT and CDR2 is SNEGSKA (reference sequence). This CDR3 spans 15 amino acids. V gave up 0 bases and J gave up 1 base, with 10 bases separating them. CDR3: CSARERHLSNQPQHF. The CDR3 DNA follows: TGCAGTGCTAGAGAACGACACCTAAGCAATCAGCCCCAGCATTTT.

A few counts support this clonotype. The chain has TRBV6-2 or TRBV6-3 and TRBJ2-2, with TRBD1 identical over 7 bases. The CDR3 length is 16 residues. The germline gives CDR1 MNHEY, CDR2 SVGEGT. With V trimmed by 4 bases and J by 0 bases, 5 bases remained unmatched. The CDR3 region is CASSSATGSNTGELFF. The CDR3 nucleotides are TGTGCCAGCAGTTCGGCGACAGGGTCGAACACCGGGGAGCTGTTTTTT.

This clonotype was seen only a few times. The chain employs TRBV6-1 and TRBJ1-1; 7 bases are shared with TRBD1. The length of the CDR3 is 14 residues. Germline CDR1 reads MNHNS; CDR2 reads SASEGT. Losses at the gene ends were 6 bases for V and 5 bases for J; bases not matched to a gene: 9. This chain's CDR3 is CASRPRQGTTEAFF. The DNA of the CDR3 is TGTGCCAGCAGACCCAGACAGGGTACAACTGAAGCTTTCTTT.

This clonotype was counted a single time. The chain joins TRBV4-2 to TRBJ1-1; tentatively, D is TRBD1 (5 bases). This CDR3 has 14 residues. Germline V lookup: CDR1 LGHNA, CDR2 YNFKEQ. V shed 3 bases and J shed 0 bases, with 8 bases lying between them. DNA of the CDR3: TGTGCCAGCAGCCAGGGGGAGGTGAACACTGAAGCTTTCTTT. Protein sequence: CASSQGEVNTEAFF.

V and J are TRBV6-2 or TRBV6-3 and TRBJ1-3, with unresolved D. The V and J ends lost 7 bases and 0 bases respectively, with 4 bases between them. The CDR3 totals 12 residues. The germline V gene has CDR1 MNHEY and CDR2 SVGEGT. CDR3 sequence reads: CASKASGNTIYF. CDR3 sequence (DNA): TGTGCCAGCAAGGCCTCTGGAAACACCATATATTTT.